This TCR beta chain was recorded in a study of CD8+CD57+ T cells in acquired aplastic anemia. The study, taken as a whole, reports: Levels of CD8+ Simpson's diversity were not significantly distinct in patients versus controls.

V lost 5 bases to trimming and J lost 7 bases, with 20 bases between them. The germline gives CDR1 SGHTA, CDR2 FQGNSA. The CDR3 is 15 amino acids. Investigators profiled TCR beta VDJ and CDR3 from genomic DNA template. One entry per CDR3 protein, called by TCRdb with MiXCR from the reads. Of 190,000 or so distinct CDR3 sequences in the sample, under 50% were seen once. This clonotype came up many times. Its matching antigen is unknown. Patients included in sequencing had previously demonstrated CD8+CD57+ cell expansion by flow cytometry. The clonotype comes from a human donor with aplastic anemia. Sequenced material: sorted CD4+, CD8+, or CD8+CD57+ T cells (not recorded which) from PBMCs. The chain has TRBV7-2 and TRBJ1-2; D may be TRBD1 (5 bases). The CDR3: CASSRQPEGRSGYTF. CDR3 nucleotide sequence: TGTGCCAGCAGCCGACAGCCAGAGGGCAGATCTGGCTACACCTTC.